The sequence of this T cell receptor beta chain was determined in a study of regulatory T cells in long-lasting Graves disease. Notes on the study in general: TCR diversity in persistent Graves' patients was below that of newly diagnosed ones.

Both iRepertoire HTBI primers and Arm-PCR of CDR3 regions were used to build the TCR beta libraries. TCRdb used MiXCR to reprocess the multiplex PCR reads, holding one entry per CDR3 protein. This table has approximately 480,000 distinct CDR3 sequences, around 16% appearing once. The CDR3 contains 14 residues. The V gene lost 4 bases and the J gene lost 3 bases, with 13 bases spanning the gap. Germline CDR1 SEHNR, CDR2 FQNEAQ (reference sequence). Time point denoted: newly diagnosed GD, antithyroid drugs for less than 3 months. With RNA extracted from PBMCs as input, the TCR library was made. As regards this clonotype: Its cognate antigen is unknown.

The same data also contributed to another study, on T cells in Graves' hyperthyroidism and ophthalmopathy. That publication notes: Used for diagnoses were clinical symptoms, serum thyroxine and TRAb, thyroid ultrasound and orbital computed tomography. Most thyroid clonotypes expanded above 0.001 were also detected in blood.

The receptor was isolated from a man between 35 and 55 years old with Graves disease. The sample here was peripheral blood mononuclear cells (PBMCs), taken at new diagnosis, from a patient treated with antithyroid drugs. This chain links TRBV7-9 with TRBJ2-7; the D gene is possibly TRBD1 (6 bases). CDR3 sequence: CASSSSRGGYEQYF. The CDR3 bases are TGTGCCAGCAGCTCATCTCGAGGGGGCTACGAGCAGTACTTC.